This T cell receptor (beta chain) derives from a study of T cell responses to AZD1222 COVID-19 vaccine. The V segment lost 4 bases and the J segment 4 bases; nucleotides outside the gene matches: 0. Germline V lookup: CDR1 MGHDK, CDR2 SYGVNS. The CDR3 has 13 residues. TCRdb keeps only in-frame clones here, not all; method: immunoSEQ multiplex PCR. The top ten clones hold around 7% of a sample with approximately 100,000 clones, about nine tenths of them seen once. Notes on the study in general: Only after the peak T cell response were repertoires sampled. Nearly half of spike-specific TCRs reportedly go after variant regions that carry no mutations.

Regarding this clone: No antigen is known for it.

The chain employs TRBV25-1 and TRBJ2-4; 8 nucleotides align to TRBD2. Sequenced material: peripheral blood, taken on day 0 of AZD1222 vaccination. The sequence derives from an adult in good health. The chain's CDR3 is CASSAGGKNIQYF. CDR3 bases: TGTGCCAGCAGTGCGGGGGGGAAAAACATTCAGTACTTC.